This T cell receptor beta chain was captured by sequencing in a study of blood T cell repertoires in COVID-19. V shed 3 bases and J 5 bases; nucleotides not matched to a gene: 7. Germline CDR1 and CDR2: SNHLY and FYNNEI. CDR3 length: 15 residues. The repertoire was sequenced with immunoSEQ multiplex PCR; TCRdb's copy has only in-frame clones and lacks some. This sample has tens of thousands of clones, with around 89% found just once. Sequencing used peripheral blood. The chain couples TRBV2 to TRBJ2-5; TRBD2 agrees at 9 bases. The TCR was taken from a man aged 45-60 years with acute or convalescent COVID-19. The CDR3 DNA sequence: TGTGCCAGCAGTGAGAGTAGCGGGAGAGGGGAGACCCAGTACTTC. This encodes CASSESSGRGETQYF. The whole variable domain, remainder taken from reference TRBV2 and TRBJ2-5, is EPEVTQTPSHQVTQMGQEVILRCVPISNHLYFYWYRQILGQKVEFLVSFYNNEISEKSEIFDDQFSVERPDGSNFTLKIRSTKLEDSAMYFCASSESSGRGETQYFGPGTRLLVL.